This T cell receptor beta chain derives from a study of cytomegalovirus exposure and HLA in healthy donors. Findings and limits, study-wide: Per published reports, the classifier diagnosed cytomegalovirus status with high specificity and sensitivity. The tendency of first-cohort TCR clusters to co-occur in the roughly 130 validation repertoires was the finding of a later analysis. It was about 150 TCR beta chains that were listed as cytomegalovirus-associated.

Generated by immunoSEQ multiplex PCR, the TCRdb table keeps only in-frame clones and is missing some. The sample has approximately 270,000 clones, 90% seen once. CDR1 and CDR2 from the germline V gene are MNHNS and SASEGT. Trimming took 2 bases from V and 5 from J; bases not matched to a gene: 8. This CDR3 has 15 amino acids. About this clone itself: Its antigen is undetermined.

The V gene is TRBV6-1, the J gene TRBJ2-7, with 8 bases matching TRBD1. Sequencing input: PBMCs. The origin of this receptor is a woman aged 18-29 years in good health and CMV-seronegative. DNA for the CDR3: TGTGCCAGCAGTGAATGGGGACAGGATCTGGACGAGCAGTACGTC. This codes for CASSEWGQDLDEQYV.